This TCR beta chain was recovered during a study of blood T cells in healthy people across ages. There are a few counts of this clonotype. The CDR3 is made up of 11 amino acids. Germline V gives CDR1 MNHEY, CDR2 SMNVEV (reference sequence). V was cut by 4 bases and J by 12 bases, with 10 bases left in between. Primers used in a second PCR of roughly 7 to 12 cycles were a sample-barcoded 5' primer and a J-beta primer mix. TCRdb analysed the 5' RACE reads with MiXCR anew, one entry per CDR3 protein. The table lists about 640,000 distinct CDR3 sequences, 45% to 65% of them singletons. The J gene is TRBJ2-1, the V gene TRBV27; D is perhaps TRBD2 (5 bases). The source of this sequence is a man aged 55 to 70 in good health. What was sequenced was blood. The CDR3 region is CASSSLRGQFF. The DNA for the CDR3 is TGTGCCAGCAGTTCCCTCCGGGGGCAGTTCTTC.